Below, 27 T cell receptor beta chains from the same sample are listed, as sequenced in a study of tumor-infiltrating lymphocytes in primary liver carcinoma. In addition to blood RNA drawn from unsorted whole blood, germline DNA was extracted. Production of TCR beta cDNA used 400 to 600 ng total RNA together with a constant-region primer. Construction of TCR beta libraries relied on three successive nested multiplex PCR rounds employing slightly modified ARM-PCR. TRBV1-TRBV30 forward primers paired with a C-beta reverse primer were used in the first two PCR rounds, which ran approximately 11 cycles each. MiXCR, applied by TCRdb to the multiplex PCR reads, yields one record per CDR3 protein. Altogether roughly 330,000 distinct CDR3 sequences are present, less than 70% being singletons, with the ten largest covering about 6%. Sample: peripheral blood. The receptors stem from a middle-aged man with primary liver carcinoma and hepatitis B virus infection.

As to this clonotype: Because the CDR3 is missing its conserved closing phenylalanine or tryptophan, this is likely a read error. The chain carries TRBV11-3 and TRBJ2-1; TRBD2 matches at 11 bases. With V trimmed by 3 bases and J by 7 bases, 8 bases remained unmatched. Germline V gene data show CDR1 as SGHNT and CDR2 as YENEEA. This CDR3 has 16 amino acids. The CDR3 nucleotides are TGTGCCAGCAGCTTGTATTTGACTAGCGGGATGAATGAGCAGTTCGTC. This encodes CASSLYLTSGMNEQFV.

About this clonotype: A single base separates this from a much larger clone, so it may be a read error. The V gene is TRBV6-1, the J gene TRBJ2-7; unclear D gene. This CDR3 has 12 residues. Germline CDR1 reads MNHNS; CDR2 reads SASEGT. The CDR3 here is CVSSHTNYEQYF. CDR3 nucleotides: TGTGTCAGTTCGCACACAAACTACGAGCAGTACTTC.

This clonotype was seen at least ten times. This chain links TRBV6-5 with TRBJ1-6; D perhaps matches TRBD1 (6 bases). Germline V gene sequence: CDR1 MNHEY, CDR2 SVGAGI. V lost 5 bases and J lost 11, with 19 bases in between. This CDR3 spans 15 amino acids. The CDR3 sequence: CASSDRDIPSPPLHF. CDR3 sequence (DNA): TGTGCCAGCAGTGACCGGGACATACCGAGTCCACCCCTCCACTTT.

With regard to this clonotype: Germline and junction disagree at one end, which may indicate a read error. J is TRBJ2-7 and V is TRBV6-1, with 13 bases lining up with TRBD2. CDR3 size: 15 residues. CDR1 and CDR2 (germline): MNHNS, SASEGT. The CDR3, as DNA: TGTGCCAGCAGTGAAGGGACTAGCGGGAGCAACGAGAAGTACTTC. Its protein is CASSEGTSGSNEKYF.

CDR3 sequence: CASSQSYEMSGDDYTF. The CDR3 bases are TGCGCCAGCAGCCAGTCTTATGAGATGTCGGGGGACGACTACACCTTC. The rearrangement links TRBV4-1 to TRBJ1-2; a possible D gene is TRBD1 (5 bases). CDR1 and CDR2 (germline): MGHRA, YSYEKL. The CDR3 contains 16 residues. Trimming cost V 3 bases and J 10 bases, with 24 bases left between them.

This rearrangement joins TRBV6-5 to TRBJ1-3; D not resolved. V lost 5 bases to trimming and J lost 2 bases, with 13 bases between them. The CDR3 length is 15 residues. Germline CDR1 and CDR2: MNHEY and SVGAGI. The CDR3 sequence is CASSIGPSPGNTIYF. The CDR3 nucleotides are TGTGCCAGCAGTATTGGGCCTAGCCCTGGAAACACCATATATTTT.

At least ten counts were recorded for this clonotype. The V call is TRBV29-1, the J call TRBJ1-1, with 7 bases identical to TRBD1. The V gene end was trimmed by 7 bases and the J gene end by 6 bases; junction bases not matched to a gene: 11. Germline V CDR1 and CDR2: SQVTM, ANQGSEA. The CDR3 runs 13 residues. CDR3 DNA sequence: TGCAGCGCAGAGGACAGGACTTTTTCTGAAGCTTTCTTT. This translates into CSAEDRTFSEAFF.

Details on this clonotype: This could be a read error, since a much larger clone is one nucleotide away. The chain uses TRBV5-6 and TRBJ2-3, with D possibly being TRBD2 (5 bases). CDR3 length: 16 amino acids. The germline CDR1 and CDR2 sequences are SGHDT and YYEEEE. The CDR3 DNA is TGTGCCAGCAGCTTGTGGTCTCTAGCAATCACAGATACGCAGTGTTTT. This translates into CASSLWSLAITDTQCF.

A word on this clonotype: A much more abundant neighbour one base away suggests this may be a read error. The rearrangement links TRBV4-1 to TRBJ2-2, with D unclear. Looked up from germline, CDR1 is MGHRA and CDR2 is YSYEKL. The CDR3 sequence is 15 residues long. V was trimmed by 1 base and J by 0 bases, leaving 6 bases between them. The CDR3 DNA reads as TGCGCCAGCAGCCAAGTACATGCGAACACCGGGGAGCTGTTTTTT. This translates into CASSQVHANTGELFF.

With regard to this clonotype: The junction shows a germline mismatch at one end, possibly a read error. The rearrangement joins TRBV11-1 to TRBJ2-7, with a weak D call TRBD1 (6 bases). The germline V gene encodes CDR1 SGHAT and CDR2 FQDESV (reference sequence). The CDR3 sequence is 15 residues long. CDR3 bases: TGTGCCAGCAGCTTAGAAGCAGGGGTTACATACGATCAGTACTTC. Translation: CASSLEAGVTYDQYF.

The chain has TRBV4-3 and TRBJ1-2, with D unresolved. The CDR3 covers 13 residues. Germline loops: CDR1 LGHNA, CDR2 YSLEER. Trimming stripped 6 bases from V and 4 bases from J, with 12 bases between. CDR3 DNA sequence: TGCGCCAGCAGGCAAATAGATGCCTATGGCTACACCTTC. Protein: CASRQIDAYGYTF.

This clonotype appeared a few times. The CDR3 loop is CASSLALAVYEQFF. The CDR3 bases are TGTGCCAGCAGCTTGGCTCTAGCGGTTTATGAGCAGTTCTTC. The genes are TRBV5-6 and TRBJ2-1; 7 bases fit TRBD2. Germline trimming cut 0 bases from V and 8 bases from J; bases unmatched to any gene: 5. The CDR3 extends over 14 amino acids. Germline CDR1 SGHDT, CDR2 YYEEEE.

A single count supports this clonotype. Because it lacks the conserved phenylalanine or tryptophan at the end, this CDR3 is likely a read error. Because the CDR3's place on the DNA is in doubt, the DNA is left out and the CDR3 is given as listed by TCRdb. This rearrangement joins TRBV11-2 to TRBJ2-7; TRBD1 is the table's D call and was not checked against the DNA. Both ends counted, the CDR3 spans 17 residues. Germline V lookup: CDR1 SGHAT, CDR2 FQNNGV. CDR3 sequence: CASSRRTSYRRDYEEYI.

In the case of this clonotype: At one of its ends the junction is not consistent with the germline gene, which may arise from a read error. The rearrangement links TRBV11-2 to TRBJ1-1; 7 bases are a match to TRBD1. The germline CDR1 and CDR2 sequences are SGHAT and FQNNGV. The CDR3 extends over 14 amino acids. This CDR3 reads CASSKGTENTEAVF. The CDR3 bases are TGTGCCAGCAGTAAAGGGACAGAGAACACTGAAGCTGTCTTT. The variable domain in full, completed from reference TRBV11-2 and TRBJ1-1, reads EAGVAQSPRYKIIEKRQSVAFWCNPISGHATLYWYQQILGQGPKLLIQFQNNGVVDDSQLPKDRFSAERLKGVDSTLKIQPAKLEDSAVYLCASSKGTENTEAVFGQGTRLTVV.

Turning to this clonotype: The conserved closing phenylalanine or tryptophan is absent in this CDR3, likely reflecting a read error. This chain uses TRBV11-2 with TRBJ2-7; 8 bases are a match to TRBD2. The CDR3 length is 15 residues. V trimming: 6 bases; J trimming: 9 bases; junction bases outside the gene matches: 16. Per the germline V gene, CDR1 is SGHAT and CDR2 is FQNNGV. CDR3 DNA sequence: TGTGCCAGCAGTATAGGGTCCAGCGGGGGCATTACGCAGTACATC. Residues: CASSIGSSGGITQYI.

The chain employs TRBV14 and TRBJ1-6; D possibly corresponds to TRBD1 (5 bases). Trimming left V 0 bases short and J 9 bases short, with 18 bases between. Germline values: CDR1 SGHDN, CDR2 FVKESK. The CDR3 is 17 amino acids. The DNA for the CDR3 is TGTGCCAGCAGCCAAGATCCAGGGCCCGGAGGAAGTTCACCCCTCCACTTT. It codes for CASSQDPGPGGSSPLHF.

The CDR3 loop is CASCMSGTNYGYTF. CDR3 DNA: TGCGCCAGCTGCATGAGCGGGACCAACTATGGCTACACCTTC. The genes are TRBV5-1 and TRBJ1-2; D may be TRBD1 (5 bases). Trimming removed 7 bases from V and 2 bases from J, with 15 bases in between. The germline gives CDR1 SGHRS, CDR2 YFSETQ. The CDR3 extends over 14 amino acids.

Note on this clonotype: A much more abundant neighbour one base away suggests this may be a read error. V usage is TRBV6-5 and J usage is TRBJ2-7; tentatively, D is TRBD1 (5 bases). Trimming stripped 0 bases from V and 2 bases from J, with 11 bases between. The CDR3 extends over 15 amino acids. CDR1 MNHEY and CDR2 SVGAGI come from the germline V gene. Here the CDR3 reads CASSYSLETAYEQYF. DNA of the CDR3: TGTGCCAGCAGTTACTCGCTTGAGACAGCCTACGAGCAGTACTTC.

The rearrangement joins TRBV5-4 to TRBJ2-5, with D perhaps given as TRBD1 or TRBD2 (5 bases each). Trimming removed 0 bases at V and 5 bases at J, with 20 bases between. This CDR3 spans 17 amino acids. Germline lookup yields CDR1 SGHNT and CDR2 YYREEE (reference sequence). Here the CDR3 reads CASSLVFDGTAMETQYF. DNA of the CDR3: TGTGCCAGCAGCTTGGTTTTCGACGGGACGGCCATGGAGACCCAGTACTTC.

Remarks on this clonotype: The junction departs from germline at one end; a sequencing error may be responsible. The chain couples TRBV4-2 to TRBJ2-5; the D gene is possibly TRBD2 (6 bases). Germline assignment: CDR1 LGHNA and CDR2 YNFKEQ. The CDR3 runs 14 residues. In DNA form, the CDR3 reads TGTACCAGCAGCCAGGGTCTAGCGATCGAGACCCAGTACTTT. As protein: CTSSQGLAIETQYF.

This clonotype has only one observation. A read error may explain this, as a much larger clone is one base away. The chain combines TRBV4-1 with TRBJ1-6; D is perhaps TRBD1 (5 bases). Trimming shortened V by 2 bases and J by 9 bases, and 20 bases separated the two germline ends. CDR1 and CDR2 from the germline V gene are MGHRA and YSYEKL. This CDR3 region has 17 residues. CDR3 in amino acids: CASSQIDLGYRGSPLHF. The CDR3 DNA sequence: TGCGCCAGCAGCCAAATCGACCTGGGGTATAGGGGTTCACCCCTCCACTTT.

In this sample, this clonotype turned up once. An end of the junction differs from the germline gene, which may be a read error. The J gene is TRBJ2-4, the V gene TRBV6-2 or TRBV6-3, with D maybe TRBD1 (5 bases). Germline V lookup: CDR1 MNHEY, CDR2 SVGEGT. The CDR3 covers 13 residues. Written as DNA, the CDR3 is TGTGTCAGCAGTCAAGCAGGGATAAACATTCAGTACTTC. Translating gives CVSSQAGINIQYF.

A word on this clonotype: The conserved phenylalanine or tryptophan is not found at the CDR3 terminus, so this likely reflects a read error. J is TRBJ2-1 and V is TRBV29-1; 11 nucleotides match TRBD2. Trimming removed 2 bases from V and 6 bases from J; junction bases left unmatched: 6. Germline V CDR1 and CDR2: SQVTM, ANQGSEA. The CDR3 is 15 amino acids. The CDR3 region is CSVETSLAGGNEQFS. CDR3 DNA sequence: TGCAGCGTTGAAACTTCTCTAGCGGGAGGCAATGAGCAGTTCTCC.

The rearrangement joins TRBV10-3 to TRBJ2-2; perhaps TRBD1 as D (6 bases). Trimming stripped 6 bases from V and 1 base from J, with 18 bases between. The CDR3 runs to 17 residues. Germline-derived CDR1 and CDR2 are ENHRY and SYGVKD. The CDR3 reads CAISAYGDMGNTGELFF. CDR3 bases: TGTGCCATCAGCGCGTATGGGGACATGGGGAACACCGGGGAGCTGTTTTTT.

In the case of this clonotype: This CDR3 is missing its conserved last phenylalanine or tryptophan, likely due to a read error. The V and J genes are TRBV11-2 and TRBJ2-3, with unresolved D. CDR3 size: 14 residues. Germline CDR1 SGHAT, CDR2 FQNNGV. The CDR3, as DNA: TGTGTCAGCAGCTCCACGACGACGGCAGATACGCAGTATCTT. Its protein is CVSSSTTTADTQYL.

Concerning this clonotype itself: A read error may explain this, as a much larger clone is one base away. In DNA form, the CDR3 reads TGTGCCGGCAGTTATTTTGGGCGTGGTTCACCCCTCCACTTT. Its protein product is CAGSYFGRGSPLHF. This chain joins TRBV6-5 and TRBJ1-6; D is ambiguous. Germline V gene sequence: CDR1 MNHEY, CDR2 SVGAGI. The CDR3 extends over 14 amino acids.

About this clonotype itself: At one end the junction does not follow the germline gene, possibly because of a read error. The chain uses TRBV5-4 and TRBJ2-5, with D hard to call. Germline CDR1 SGHNT, CDR2 YYREEE (reference sequence). The CDR3 length is 14 residues. CDR3 DNA: TGTGGCAGCAGCTTGGAGACTCGACAAGAGACCCAGTACTTC. It specifies CGSSLETRQETQYF.